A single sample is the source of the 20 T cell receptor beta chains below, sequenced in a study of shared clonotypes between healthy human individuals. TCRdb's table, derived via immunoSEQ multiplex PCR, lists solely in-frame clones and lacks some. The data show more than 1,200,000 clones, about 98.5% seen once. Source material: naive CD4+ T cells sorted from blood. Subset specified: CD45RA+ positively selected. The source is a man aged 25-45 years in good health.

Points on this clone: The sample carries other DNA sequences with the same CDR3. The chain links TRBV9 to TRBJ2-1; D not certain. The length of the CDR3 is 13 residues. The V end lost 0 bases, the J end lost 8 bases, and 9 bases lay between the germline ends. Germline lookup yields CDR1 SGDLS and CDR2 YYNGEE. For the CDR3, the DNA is TGTGCCAGCAGCGTAGGTCCAGGCGATGAGCAGTTCTTC. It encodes CASSVGPGDEQFF.

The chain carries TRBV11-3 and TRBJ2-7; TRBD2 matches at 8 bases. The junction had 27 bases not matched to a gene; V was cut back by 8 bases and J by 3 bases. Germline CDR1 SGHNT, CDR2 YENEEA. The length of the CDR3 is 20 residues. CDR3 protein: CASPASTHSTGTSPGYEQYF. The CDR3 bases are TGTGCCAGCCCAGCTTCAACTCATAGTACCGGGACTAGTCCGGGCTACGAGCAGTACTTC.

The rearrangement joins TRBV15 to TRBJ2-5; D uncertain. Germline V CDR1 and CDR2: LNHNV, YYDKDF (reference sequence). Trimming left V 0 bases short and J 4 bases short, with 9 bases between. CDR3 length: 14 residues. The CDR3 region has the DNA TGTGCCACCAGCAGAGATCCCCAGCGAGAGACCCAGTACTTC. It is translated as CATSRDPQRETQYF.

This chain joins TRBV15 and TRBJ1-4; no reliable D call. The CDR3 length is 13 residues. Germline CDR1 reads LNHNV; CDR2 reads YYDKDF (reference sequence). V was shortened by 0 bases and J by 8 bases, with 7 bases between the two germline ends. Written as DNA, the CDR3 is TGTGCCACCAGCAGAGATCATTCCGAAAAACTGTTTTTT. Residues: CATSRDHSEKLFF.

The CDR3 protein is CASSNSVSYEQYF. The CDR3 bases are TGTGCCAGCAGCAACTCAGTCTCCTACGAGCAGTACTTC. The chain employs TRBV13 and TRBJ2-7; D remains unclear. V gave up 5 bases and J gave up 0 bases, with 8 bases separating them. Germline V CDR1 and CDR2: PRHDT, FYEKMQ (reference sequence). This CDR3 contains 13 residues.

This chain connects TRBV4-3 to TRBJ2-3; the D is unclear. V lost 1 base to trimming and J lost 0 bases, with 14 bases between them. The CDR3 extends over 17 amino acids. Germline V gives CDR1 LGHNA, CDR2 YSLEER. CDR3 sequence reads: CASSQVHAEYSTDTQYF. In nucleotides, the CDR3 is TGCGCCAGCAGCCAAGTTCATGCGGAATATAGCACAGATACGCAGTATTTT.

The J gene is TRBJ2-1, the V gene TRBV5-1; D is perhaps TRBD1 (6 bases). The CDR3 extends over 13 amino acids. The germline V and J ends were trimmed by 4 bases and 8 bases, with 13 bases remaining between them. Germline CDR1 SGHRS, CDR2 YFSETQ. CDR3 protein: CASSVDRSHEQFF. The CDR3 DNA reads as TGCGCCAGCAGCGTGGACAGAAGTCATGAGCAGTTCTTC.

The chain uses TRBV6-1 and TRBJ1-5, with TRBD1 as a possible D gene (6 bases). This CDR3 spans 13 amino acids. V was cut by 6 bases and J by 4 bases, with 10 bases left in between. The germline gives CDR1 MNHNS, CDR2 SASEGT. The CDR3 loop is CASSGQFNQPQHF. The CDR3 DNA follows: TGTGCCAGCAGCGGACAGTTTAATCAGCCCCAGCATTTT.

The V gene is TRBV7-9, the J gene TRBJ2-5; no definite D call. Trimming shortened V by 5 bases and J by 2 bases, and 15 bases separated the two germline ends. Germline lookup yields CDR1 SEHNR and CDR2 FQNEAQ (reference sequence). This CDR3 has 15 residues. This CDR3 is CASSARWAEQETQYF. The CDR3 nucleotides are TGTGCCAGCAGCGCTAGGTGGGCAGAACAAGAGACCCAGTACTTC.

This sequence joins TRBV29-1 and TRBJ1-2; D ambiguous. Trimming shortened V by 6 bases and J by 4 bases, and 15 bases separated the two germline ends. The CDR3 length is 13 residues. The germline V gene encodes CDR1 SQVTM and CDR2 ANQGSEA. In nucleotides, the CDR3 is TGCAGCGTCCGGTTCTTGTCAGCCTATGGCTACACCTTC. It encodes CSVRFLSAYGYTF.

CDR3 loop: CASSVGSFAYEQYF. As DNA, the CDR3 is TGTGCCAGCAGTGTAGGGAGTTTCGCCTACGAGCAGTACTTC. The chain links TRBV2 to TRBJ2-7, with a possible D match to TRBD2 (5 bases). The V end was cut by 4 bases, the J end by 2 bases, with 12 bases between. This CDR3 region has 14 residues. CDR1 is SNHLY and CDR2 is FYNNEI in the germline V gene.

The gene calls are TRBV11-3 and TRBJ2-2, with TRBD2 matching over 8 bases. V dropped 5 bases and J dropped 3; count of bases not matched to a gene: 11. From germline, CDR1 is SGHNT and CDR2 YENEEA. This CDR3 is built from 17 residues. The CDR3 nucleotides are TGTGCCAGCAGCCTAGGGGGTCCTAGCGGGTACACCGGGGAGCTGTTTTTT. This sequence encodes CASSLGGPSGYTGELFF.

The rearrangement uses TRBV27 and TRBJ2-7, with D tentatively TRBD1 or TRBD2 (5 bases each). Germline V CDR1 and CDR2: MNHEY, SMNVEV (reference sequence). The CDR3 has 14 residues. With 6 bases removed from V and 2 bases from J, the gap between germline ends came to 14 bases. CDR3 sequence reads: CASSASRGAYEQYF. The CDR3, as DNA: TGTGCCAGCAGCGCTTCCCGAGGGGCCTACGAGCAGTACTTC.

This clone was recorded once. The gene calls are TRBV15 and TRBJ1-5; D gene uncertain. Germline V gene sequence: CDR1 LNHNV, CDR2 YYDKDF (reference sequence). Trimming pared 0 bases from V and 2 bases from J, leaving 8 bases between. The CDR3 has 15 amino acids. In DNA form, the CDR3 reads TGTGCCACCAGCAGAGATCGGGCAGGCAATCAGCCCCAGCATTTT. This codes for CATSRDRAGNQPQHF.

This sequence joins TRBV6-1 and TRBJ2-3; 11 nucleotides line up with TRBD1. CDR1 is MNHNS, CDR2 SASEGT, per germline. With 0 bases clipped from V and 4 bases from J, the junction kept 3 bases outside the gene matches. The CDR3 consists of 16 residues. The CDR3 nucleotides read TGTGCCAGCAGTGAAGCAGGGACAGGGGGTGCAGATACGCAGTATTTT. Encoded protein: CASSEAGTGGADTQYF.

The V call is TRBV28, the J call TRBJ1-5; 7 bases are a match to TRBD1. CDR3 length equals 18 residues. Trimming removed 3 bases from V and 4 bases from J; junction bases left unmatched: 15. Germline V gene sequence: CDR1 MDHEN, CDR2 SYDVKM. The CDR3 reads CASSFPRDSEVWNQPQHF. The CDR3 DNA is TGTGCCAGCAGTTTCCCCAGGGACAGCGAAGTGTGGAATCAGCCCCAGCATTTT.

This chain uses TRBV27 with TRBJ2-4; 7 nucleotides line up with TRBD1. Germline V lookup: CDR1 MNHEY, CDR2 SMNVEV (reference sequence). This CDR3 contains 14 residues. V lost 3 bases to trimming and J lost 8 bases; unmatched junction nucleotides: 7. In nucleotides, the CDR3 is TGTGCCAGCAGTTTCTCGACAGGGTGGGACATTCAGTACTTC. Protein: CASSFSTGWDIQYF.

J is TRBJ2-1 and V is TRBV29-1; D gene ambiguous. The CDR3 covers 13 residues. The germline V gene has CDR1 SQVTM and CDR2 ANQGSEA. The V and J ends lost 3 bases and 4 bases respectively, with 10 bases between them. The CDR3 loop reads CSVEPSLYNEQFF. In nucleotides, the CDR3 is TGCAGCGTTGAGCCAAGCCTTTACAATGAGCAGTTCTTC.

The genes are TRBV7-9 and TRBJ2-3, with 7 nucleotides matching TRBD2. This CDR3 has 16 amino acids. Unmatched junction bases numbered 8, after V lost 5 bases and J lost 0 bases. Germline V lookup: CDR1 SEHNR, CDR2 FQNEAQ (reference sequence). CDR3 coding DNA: TGTGCCAGCAGCCCAAGGGACTACCCTAGCACAGATACGCAGTATTTT. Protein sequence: CASSPRDYPSTDTQYF.

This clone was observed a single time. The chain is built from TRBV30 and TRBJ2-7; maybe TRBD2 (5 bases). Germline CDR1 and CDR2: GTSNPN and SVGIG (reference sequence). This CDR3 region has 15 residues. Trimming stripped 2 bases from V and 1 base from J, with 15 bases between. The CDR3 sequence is CAWSPPRPGSYEQYF. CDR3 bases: TGTGCCTGGAGTCCCCCGCGACCGGGATCCTACGAGCAGTACTTC.